The 22 T cell receptor beta chains listed next were all sequenced from one sample in a study of beta chain features in type 1 diabetes. Expressed TCRB transcripts were sequenced because the entire RNA isolate underwent reverse transcription. Method: immunoSEQ multiplex PCR; TCRdb's copy keeps in-frame clones and lacks some. The sample yields almost 350,000 clones, roughly a fifth seen once. The sequencing sample was made of naive CD4+ T cells from blood. Source of these receptors: a woman under 30 in good health.

This clone was picked up a small number of times. The chain links TRBV6-6 to TRBJ1-2; TRBD1 matches 10 bases. CDR3 size: 13 residues. Germline-derived CDR1 and CDR2 are MNHNY and SVGAGI (reference sequence). CDR3 DNA: TGTGTTGTCCTTCCCGGGACAGGGGTCAGCTACACCTTC. Its translation: CVVLPGTGVSYTF.

The rearrangement uses TRBV6-6 and TRBJ2-3, with a tentative D call TRBD1 (5 bases). This CDR3 has 14 residues. Germline CDR1 reads MNHNY; CDR2 reads SVGAGI (reference sequence). V was clipped by 5 bases and J by 0 bases, with 9 bases between them. This CDR3 is CASSRQISTDTQYF. For the CDR3, the DNA is TGTGCCAGCAGTCGACAGATCAGCACAGATACGCAGTATTTT.

Remarks on this clone: Other nucleotide sequences from this sample produce the same CDR3. The chain uses TRBV5-6 and TRBJ2-6; D is ambiguous. The germline V and J ends were trimmed by 4 bases and 2 bases, with 10 bases remaining between them. Germline values: CDR1 SGHDT, CDR2 YYEEEE. There are 15 residues in the CDR3. DNA of the CDR3: TGTGCCAGCAGCCGCATAAGCGCTGGGGCCAACGTCCTGACTTTC. Protein: CASSRISAGANVLTF.

This clone was counted once. The chain couples TRBV5-1 to TRBJ2-5; possible D gene TRBD2, 7 bases. CDR3 size: 14 residues. Trimming removed 6 bases at V and 4 bases at J, with 16 bases between. Germline V CDR1 and CDR2: SGHRS, YFSETQ. The DNA for the CDR3 is TGCGCCAGCACCCCCGGGGGGCAGGGAGAGACCCAGTACTTC. This gives the protein CASTPGGQGETQYF.

This chain uses TRBV5-1 with TRBJ2-3, with D hard to call. CDR1 and CDR2 from the germline V gene are SGHRS and YFSETQ. Trimming left V 0 bases short and J 2 bases short, with 7 bases between. CDR3 length: 14 residues. The CDR3 DNA is TGCGCCAGCAGCTTGGGCCTCTACACAGATACGCAGTATTTT. This sequence encodes CASSLGLYTDTQYF.

This clone was counted a few times. V usage is TRBV7-3 and J usage is TRBJ2-1, with 8 bases aligning to TRBD2. Germline CDR1 is SGHTA and CDR2 is FQGTGA. With 3 bases clipped from V and 5 bases from J, the junction kept 3 bases outside the gene matches. The CDR3 is made up of 14 amino acids. CDR3 sequence: CASSFAGGHNEQFF. The CDR3 nucleotides read TGTGCCAGCAGCTTTGCGGGGGGACACAATGAGCAGTTCTTC.

This chain uses TRBV11-3 with TRBJ1-4; TRBD1 aligns across 8 bases. Germline CDR1 is SGHNT and CDR2 is YENEEA. The CDR3 spans 15 residues. V gave up 2 bases and J gave up 4 bases; unmatched junction bases: 3. The CDR3 loop reads CASSLMGQVNEKLFF. In nucleotides, the CDR3 is TGTGCCAGCAGCTTAATGGGACAGGTTAATGAAAAACTGTTTTTT. The whole variable domain, filled in from reference TRBV11-3 and TRBJ1-4, reads EAGVVQSPRYKIIEKKQPVAFWCNPISGHNTLYWYLQNLGQGPELLIRYENEEAVDDSQLPKDRFSAERLKGVDSTLKIQPAELGDSAVYLCASSLMGQVNEKLFFGSGTQLSVL.

This rearrangement joins TRBV15 to TRBJ2-7, with 8 positions matching TRBD1. The V gene end was trimmed by 8 bases and the J gene end by 1 base; junction bases not matched to a gene: 7. The CDR3 has 14 residues. Germline V gene lookup returns CDR1 LNHNV and CDR2 YYDKDF (reference sequence). The CDR3 protein is CATAVGTGSYEQYF. DNA for the CDR3: TGTGCCACCGCCGTTGGGACAGGTTCCTACGAGCAGTACTTC.

V and J are TRBV30 and TRBJ2-7; a possible D gene is TRBD2 (6 bases). The V gene lost 4 bases and the J gene lost 2 bases, with 12 bases spanning the gap. Germline V CDR1 and CDR2: GTSNPN, SVGIG (reference sequence). The CDR3 has 13 residues. The CDR3 loop reads CAWNLGGTYEQYF. CDR3 in DNA: TGTGCCTGGAATCTTGGCGGGACCTACGAGCAGTACTTC.

The rearrangement joins TRBV5-4 to TRBJ2-5, with TRBD2 matching 8 bases. The germline V gene encodes CDR1 SGHNT and CDR2 YYREEE (reference sequence). The CDR3 is 15 residues long. This CDR3 is CAAQGSGGPDETQYF. The CDR3 nucleotides read TGTGCTGCCCAGGGGTCGGGGGGGCCGGACGAGACCCAGTACTTC. Full variable domain (rest looked up from reference TRBV5-4 and TRBJ2-5): ETGVTQSPTHLIKTRGQQVTLRCSSQSGHNTVSWYQQALGQGPQFIFQYYREEENGRGNFPPRFSGLQFPNYSSELNVNALELDDSALYLCAAQGSGGPDETQYFGPGTRLLVL.

This chain links TRBV2 with TRBJ2-4; maybe TRBD1 (5 bases). Germline values: CDR1 SNHLY, CDR2 FYNNEI. Trimming took 2 bases from V and 7 from J, leaving 12 bases between them. This CDR3 contains 14 residues. The CDR3 DNA reads as TGTGCCAGCAGTGAAAGCAGGGCTCTGAACATTCAGTACTTC. Its protein is CASSESRALNIQYF.

The rearrangement joins TRBV7-8 to TRBJ1-2, with D possibly matching TRBD1 (5 bases). This CDR3 is built from 13 residues. V was cut by 5 bases and J by 8 bases, with 15 bases left in between. CDR1 SGHVS and CDR2 FQNEAQ come from the germline V gene. This CDR3 reads CASSQYPGYGYTF. CDR3 in DNA: TGTGCCAGCAGCCAATACCCAGGGTACGGCTACACCTTC.

CDR3 amino acids: CATSPRIVTRPNYGYTF. The DNA for the CDR3 is TGTGCCACCAGCCCTCGAATCGTTACTCGTCCCAACTATGGCTACACCTTC. The genes are TRBV15 and TRBJ1-2, with D uncertain. Trimming shortened V by 5 bases and J by 2 bases, and 21 bases separated the two germline ends. The length of the CDR3 is 17 residues. The germline V gene has CDR1 LNHNV and CDR2 YYDKDF (reference sequence). Combining the CDR3 with reference TRBV15 and TRBJ1-2 gives the whole variable domain DAMVIQNPRYQVTQFGKPVTLSCSQTLNHNVMYWYQQKSSQAPKLLFHYYDKDFNNEADTPDNFQSRRPNTSFCFLDIRSPGLGDTAMYLCATSPRIVTRPNYGYTFGSGTRLTVV.

Only a few counts were recorded for this clone. The chain recombines TRBV10-3 with TRBJ2-1, with 11 bases lining up with TRBD2. Germline CDR1 is ENHRY and CDR2 is SYGVKD. The CDR3 loop spans 15 amino acids. The trim removed 10 bases at V and 6 bases at J, leaving 11 bases unmatched. As DNA, the CDR3 is TGTGCCACGGCACCTCTAGCGGGAGGACTCAATGAGCAGTTCTTC. The encoded protein is CATAPLAGGLNEQFF.

CDR3 amino acids: CASKIGGAWSYNEQFF. Written as DNA, the CDR3 is TGTGCCAGCAAGATAGGGGGGGCATGGTCCTACAATGAGCAGTTCTTC. The rearrangement joins TRBV2 to TRBJ2-1, with D perhaps TRBD2 (7 bases). The CDR3 runs 16 residues. V lost 7 bases and J 1 base, leaving 17 bases between the germline ends. CDR1 is SNHLY, CDR2 FYNNEI, per germline. Full variable domain (outside the CDR3, taken from reference TRBV2 and TRBJ2-1): EPEVTQTPSHQVTQMGQEVILRCVPISNHLYFYWYRQILGQKVEFLVSFYNNEISEKSEIFDDQFSVERPDGSNFTLKIRSTKLEDSAMYFCASKIGGAWSYNEQFFGPGTRLTVL.

In this sample, this clone turned up a few times. This chain connects TRBV7-9 to TRBJ2-1; 8 bases line up with TRBD1. The J segment lost 16 bases and the V segment lost 3 bases, leaving 5 bases of the junction unmatched. Per the germline V gene, CDR1 is SEHNR and CDR2 is FQNEAQ (reference sequence). This CDR3 has 11 residues. In DNA, the CDR3 is TGTGCCAGCAGCTTCAGGGGGCAGGAATTCTTC. It is translated as CASSFRGQEFF.

This clone showed up just a few times. The chain links TRBV7-8 to TRBJ1-5; no reliable D call. This CDR3 region has 14 residues. Germline values: CDR1 SGHVS, CDR2 FQNEAQ. V lost 4 bases and J lost 2, with 9 bases in between. The CDR3 DNA reads TGTGCCAGCAGCTCCGCGGGTGGCAATCAGCCCCAGCATTTT. Amino acids: CASSSAGGNQPQHF.

As to this clone: Other DNA sequences in this sample translate to the same CDR3. J is TRBJ2-7 and V is TRBV7-9; maybe TRBD1 (6 bases). There are 12 residues in the CDR3. Germline V lookup: CDR1 SEHNR, CDR2 FQNEAQ (reference sequence). V lost 4 bases and J lost 3, with 7 bases in between. The CDR3 nucleotides read TGTGCCAGCAGCTCACAGGGCTACGAGCAGTACTTC. Translating gives CASSSQGYEQYF.

This clone was recorded a few times. This sequence joins TRBV6-1 and TRBJ2-7; 10 positions match TRBD1. The length of the CDR3 is 15 residues. The V gene end was trimmed by 8 bases and the J gene end by 0 bases; junction bases not matched to a gene: 7. Germline V gene lookup returns CDR1 MNHNS and CDR2 SASEGT. In DNA form, the CDR3 reads TGTGCCAGCCGCCCGGGACAGGGGCTCTCCTACGAGCAGTACTTC. It specifies CASRPGQGLSYEQYF.

The V call is TRBV4-3, the J call TRBJ2-2; TRBD2 agrees at 9 bases. The CDR3 consists of 16 residues. V was clipped by 3 bases and J by 7 bases; unmatched bases: 9. In germline, CDR1 is LGHNA, CDR2 YSLEER. The CDR3 sequence is CASSQSERGVVGELFF. For the CDR3, the DNA is TGCGCCAGCAGCCAGTCGGAGCGGGGGGTAGTCGGGGAGCTGTTTTTT.

As regards this clone: One end of the junction fails to match germline, which may point to a read error. The chain combines TRBV9 with TRBJ1-4; D unclear. The CDR3 totals 14 residues. The germline V gene has CDR1 SGDLS and CDR2 YYNGEE. The CDR3 loop is CASSVGLSGEKLFF. The CDR3 DNA sequence: TGTGCCAGCAGTGTAGGTTTGAGCGGTGAAAAACTGTTTTTT.

This clone came up a few times. V gene TRBV15 combines with J gene TRBJ1-5; no firm D call. The CDR3 length is 15 residues. The germline gives CDR1 LNHNV, CDR2 YYDKDF (reference sequence). The V end was cut by 4 bases, the J end by 0 bases, with 10 bases between. The CDR3 DNA is TGTGCCACCAGCAATGGCCTTTATAGCAATCAGCCCCAGCATTTT. Translating it yields CATSNGLYSNQPQHF.